These T cell receptor beta chains were read from a single sample in a study of OX40 agonist ivuxolimab in advanced cancers. The assay was immunoSEQ multiplex PCR, and TCRdb's table has in-frame clones only and misses some. The data show 59,000 or so clones, about 80% seen once. This specimen consisted of CD4+ or CD8+ T cells sorted from blood, obtained in a trial of the OX40 agonist ivuxolimab. The receptor set was obtained from an adult with an advanced solid tumor such as melanoma, head and neck, liver or kidney cancer. The conserved cysteine and the conserved F or W are not part of the CDR3 here. Fields, in order: V gene, J gene, CDR3 protein.

TRBV6-5	TRBJ1-2	ASRTDRSRGYT
TRBV14	TRBJ1-2	ASSQEVGYGYT
TRBV11-1	TRBJ1-4	ASCPGRSPLGDEKLF
TRBV6-5	TRBJ1-2	ASTRTPTDNYGYT
TRBV7-7	TRBJ2-7	ASSGGGEQY
TRBV19	TRBJ2-3	ASSKRGPYRYTQY
TRBV5-6	TRBJ2-7	ASSLGSSYEQY
TRBV29-1	TRBJ1-1	SATSGGNTEAF
TRBV18	TRBJ2-7	ASSPGTGSRVSYEQY
TRBV4-1	TRBJ2-1	ASSQERQGARGEQF
TRBV5-1	TRBJ2-7	ASSLMLRYEQY
TRBV19	TRBJ2-7	ASSMTSAYEQY
TRBV19	TRBJ1-1	ASSMGTVAAGEAF
TRBV6-5	TRBJ2-1	ASSYSWEGLNEQF
TRBV7-2	TRBJ2-2	ASSLGLAGGNTGELF
TRBV5-1	TRBJ1-2	ASSLEVNNYGYT
TRBV28	TRBJ2-7	ASSSAGSGLTYEQY
TRBV6-5	TRBJ1-1	ASSYGGDTEAF
TRBV12-5	TRBJ2-1	ASGLFSGASEQF
TRBV4-3	TRBJ2-3	ASSQDPRGGALDTQY
TRBV7-9	TRBJ2-7	ASSLGDRLREQY